This entry concerns a single T cell receptor (beta chain). Its antigen is undetermined. The sample comes from a study of response to subunit inactivated influenza vaccine. Findings of the study overall: Only a handful of new T cells, the authors suggested, are recruited with each seasonal influenza vaccination.

MiXCR, run by TCRdb on the RT-PCR reads, gives a single entry per CDR3 protein. The sample includes around 170,000 distinct CDR3 sequences, about 10% of them seen just once. Germline CDR1 and CDR2: SQVTM and ANQGSEA. The CDR3 covers 14 residues. V dropped 3 bases and J dropped 4 bases, with 15 bases sitting between them. This chain links TRBV29-1 with TRBJ2-5, with D possibly TRBD2 on 7 matching bases. This TCR was recovered from a man between 50 and 75 years old who received an inactivated influenza vaccine. Sample: CD8+ T cells sorted from PBMCs, taken approximately 25 months after vaccination. CDR3 DNA sequence: TGCAGCGTTGAGGGGCGGGGGCCGAGAGAGACCCAGTACTTC. It specifies CSVEGRGPRETQYF.